This entry concerns a single T cell receptor (beta chain). The antigen is unknown. The 5'RACE method, run with constant-segment primers, produced TCR alpha and TCR beta cDNA libraries (carrying sample barcodes and UMIs). TCRdb processed the 5' RACE reads anew with MiXCR; each CDR3 protein has one entry. The data show roughly 250,000 distinct CDR3 sequences, roughly 17% seen once. This CDR3 comprises 12 residues. The V and J ends lost 5 bases and 2 bases respectively, with 10 bases between them. Per the germline V gene, CDR1 is SQVTM and CDR2 is ANQGSEA. The entry originates in a study of T-cell memory formation after mild COVID-19. The overall study: For the most part, TCR clusters were specific to one donor.

Whole-study findings and limits: Memory cells collected pre-infection included some clones that later responded, suggesting cross-reactive memory joined. Among clones peaking at day 37 in the second wave, SARS-CoV-2 specificity remained unconfirmed.

Specimen: PBMCs or a T cell subset sorted from them (not recorded which). The genes are TRBV29-1 and TRBJ2-7, with D maybe TRBD2 (5 bases). The TCR comes from a man aged 18 to 29 who had mild COVID-19 (a few samples of this study predate the infection). Cell type and time point are not known. As DNA, the CDR3 is TGCAGCGTTTTTGACGGGACCTACGAGCAGTACTTC. The encoded protein is CSVFDGTYEQYF.